Below, 30 T cell receptor beta chains from the same sample are listed, as sequenced in a study of T cells in Graves' hyperthyroidism and ophthalmopathy (dated by TCRdb to the late 2010s). Preparation of the library involved multiplex PCR. Sequencing used an Illumina HiSeq 2000. Amplification of TCR beta CDR3 regions was carried out from RNA transcripts. For the first round of RT-PCR on the TCR CDR3, the HTBI primer set was used together with the Qiagen OneStep RT-PCR kit. TCRdb itself trimmed the public reads at Q25 with fastp, ran MiXCR and retained productive beta chains. Merged by CDR3 protein, the rows form single entries marked with the most common genes and DNA. Here the sample has some 510,000 distinct CDR3 sequences; more than 45% occur a single time. Roughly 8.2% of the sample is taken by the ten largest. Sample: peripheral blood or thyroid tissue (not recorded which). Receptors were obtained from a woman between 18 and 30 years old with Graves' hyperthyroidism. Donor details come from another sample of the same person, matched by shared clones.

The gene calls are TRBV28 and TRBJ1-2; D is undetermined. Germline V CDR1 and CDR2: MDHEN, SYDVKM. Trimming pared 8 bases from V and 6 bases from J, leaving 13 bases between. The CDR3 extends over 12 amino acids. CDR3 amino acids: CASAGSFDGYTF. The CDR3 DNA reads as TGTGCCAGCGCAGGATCCTTTGATGGCTACACCTTC.

Turning to this clonotype: One end of the junction fails to match germline, which may point to a read error. CDR3 in amino acids: CASSYRGGGQETQYF. For the CDR3, the DNA is TGTGCCAGCAGTTACCGGGGAGGGGGACAAGAGACCCAGTACTTC. This rearrangement joins TRBV10-3 to TRBJ2-5, with D maybe TRBD2 (7 bases). Looked up from germline, CDR1 is ENHRY and CDR2 is SYGVKD. The CDR3 consists of 15 residues.

This clonotype was picked up many times. The chain uses TRBV29-1 and TRBJ1-2; D gene ambiguous. V lost 4 bases and J 3 bases, leaving 9 bases between the germline ends. The CDR3 consists of 12 residues. Germline assignment: CDR1 SQVTM and CDR2 ANQGSEA. As DNA, the CDR3 is TGCAGCGTTGCGGATCCTGACTATGGCTACACCTTC. Amino acids: CSVADPDYGYTF.

The gene calls are TRBV12-3 or TRBV12-4 and TRBJ1-4; D gene uncertain. The CDR3 runs to 13 residues. Between the trimmed V and J ends, which lost 7 bases and 8 bases, there was a span of 14 bases. This CDR3 is CASTPERGEKLFF. The CDR3 coding sequence is TGTGCCAGCACCCCGGAGAGAGGGGAAAAACTGTTTTTT.

This clonotype was recorded at least ten times. This chain uses TRBV24-1 with TRBJ2-2; D may be TRBD1 (5 bases). The CDR3 spans 14 residues. Germline lookup yields CDR1 KGHDR and CDR2 SFDVKD. Trimming stripped 5 bases from V and 4 bases from J, with 10 bases between. CDR3 in amino acids: CATSVSQGTGELFF. The CDR3 DNA sequence: TGTGCCACCAGTGTCAGTCAGGGCACCGGGGAGCTGTTTTTT.

This clonotype was counted only a few times. One end of the junction does not line up with germline, which may come from a read error. The chain couples TRBV24-1 to TRBJ2-2, with TRBD2 matching over 8 bases. The CDR3 runs to 17 residues. CDR1 and CDR2 from the germline V gene are KGHDR and SFDVKD. CDR3 nucleotide sequence: TGTGCCACCAGTGATTGGAAGACTAGCGCGAACACCAGGGAGCTGTTTTTT. Translation gives CATSDWKTSANTRELFF.

The table lists this clonotype with many counts. The chain has TRBV25-1 and TRBJ1-1; 7 bases line up with TRBD1. V was clipped by 8 bases and J by 8 bases; unmatched bases: 11. The CDR3 is made up of 13 amino acids. CDR1 and CDR2 from the germline V gene are MGHDK and SYGVNS. This CDR3 is CASFRSDRAEAFF. CDR3 DNA: TGTGCCAGCTTTAGGAGCGACAGGGCGGAAGCTTTCTTT.

This clonotype has only a few counts. The V call is TRBV2, the J call TRBJ1-2, with a possible D match to TRBD1 (6 bases). There are 14 residues in the CDR3. CDR1 SNHLY and CDR2 FYNNEI come from the germline V gene. V was pared by 10 bases and J by 7 bases, with 22 bases between. The CDR3 nucleotides are TGTGCCACCCCCTCAATAACAGGGAGCCGTGGCTACACCTTC. The encoded protein is CATPSITGSRGYTF. The whole variable domain, filled in from reference TRBV2 and TRBJ1-2, reads EPEVTQTPSHQVTQMGQEVILRCVPISNHLYFYWYRQILGQKVEFLVSFYNNEISEKSEIFDDQFSVERPDGSNFTLKIRSTKLEDSAMYFCATPSITGSRGYTFGSGTRLTVV.

The chain links TRBV12-3 or TRBV12-4 to TRBJ2-7; D is ambiguous. V was trimmed by 7 bases and J by 4 bases, leaving 11 bases between them. This CDR3 has 12 amino acids. This CDR3 reads CASNVRRYEQYF. CDR3 coding DNA: TGTGCCAGCAATGTACGGCGATACGAGCAGTACTTC.

There are a few counts of this clonotype. This chain joins TRBV7-6 and TRBJ2-2; TRBD2 matches at 8 bases. The length of the CDR3 is 15 residues. The ends lost 5 bases at V and 7 bases at J; junction bases unmatched: 9. CDR1 and CDR2 (germline): SGHVS, FNYEAQ. The CDR3 DNA follows: TGTGCCAGCAGCACCGGAGCGGGAGCGGTCGGGGAGCTGTTTTTT. Protein: CASSTGAGAVGELFF.

Points on this clonotype: This may arise from a read error, as a much more abundant clone is one base away. The chain has TRBV6-2 or TRBV6-3 and TRBJ1-5, with D possibly being TRBD1 (6 bases). V shed 6 bases and J shed 0 bases, with 9 bases lying between them. Per germline, CDR1 MNHEY and CDR2 SVGEGT. This CDR3 has 14 residues. The DNA of the CDR3 is TGTGCCAGCAGGACAGGTTATAGCAATCAGCCCCAGCATTTT. Its translation: CASRTGYSNQPQHF.

J is TRBJ1-5 and V is TRBV12-3 or TRBV12-4, with D maybe TRBD1 (6 bases). Trimming removed 6 bases at V and 7 bases at J, with 13 bases between. There are 13 residues in the CDR3. The CDR3 nucleotides read TGTGCCAGCAGCTATACAGGGCACCAGCCCCAGCATTTT. It codes for CASSYTGHQPQHF.

This rearrangement joins TRBV9 to TRBJ2-7; 7 bases line up with TRBD2. V shed 5 bases, J shed 0 bases, and the junction held 8 bases outside the gene matches. Germline values: CDR1 SGDLS, CDR2 YYNGEE. This CDR3 spans 15 amino acids. This CDR3 reads CASSKAGESSYEQYF. CDR3 nucleotide sequence: TGTGCCAGCAGTAAGGCGGGGGAGTCCTCCTACGAGCAGTACTTC.

A remark on this clonotype: A junction boundary mismatches the germline segment, possibly from a read error. This chain links TRBV25-1 with TRBJ2-2; a possible D gene is TRBD1 (6 bases). This CDR3 is 13 amino acids long. Germline CDR1 is MGHDK and CDR2 is SYGVNS. CDR3 bases: TGTACCAGCAGCCAAGGGGGTCCCGGGGAGCTGTTTTTT. Translated, it gives CTSSQGGPGELFF.

The gene calls are TRBV7-2 and TRBJ1-3; D call uncertain. V dropped 6 bases and J dropped 0 bases, with 9 bases sitting between them. Per the germline V gene, CDR1 is SGHTA and CDR2 is FQGNSA. This CDR3 region has 14 residues. CDR3 loop: CASRSTHSGNTIYF. The DNA of the CDR3 is TGTGCCAGCAGATCGACGCACTCTGGAAACACCATATATTTT.

The rearrangement joins TRBV29-1 to TRBJ2-7, with 7 bases that match TRBD1. Germline-derived CDR1 and CDR2 are SQVTM and ANQGSEA. The V gene end was trimmed by 2 bases and the J gene end by 5 bases; junction bases not matched to a gene: 12. The CDR3 loop spans 15 amino acids. The CDR3 spells CSVESGAGTDNEQYF. CDR3 nucleotide sequence: TGCAGCGTTGAATCGGGCGCCGGGACAGACAACGAGCAGTACTTC.

This clonotype turned up a few times. The chain links TRBV12-3 or TRBV12-4 to TRBJ1-3; 7 bases agree with TRBD1. Trimming at V came to 7 bases and at J to 2 bases, leaving 5 bases not matched to a gene. This CDR3 is built from 14 residues. CDR3 residues: CASKHRGTGNTIYF. In DNA form, the CDR3 reads TGTGCCAGCAAACACAGGGGAACTGGAAACACCATATATTTT.

Many counts were recorded for this clonotype. The chain uses TRBV7-9 and TRBJ1-3; possible D gene TRBD1, 5 bases. The CDR3 consists of 14 residues. Trimming cost V 5 bases and J 0 bases, with 8 bases left between them. Germline CDR1 SEHNR, CDR2 FQNEAQ (reference sequence). CDR3 loop: CASSPTDSGNTIYF. Written as DNA, the CDR3 is TGTGCCAGCAGCCCGACAGACTCTGGAAACACCATATATTTT.

The chain joins TRBV24-1 to TRBJ2-5, with a tentative D call TRBD2 (5 bases). The assigned J gene may be wrong: the sequence end matches TRBJ2-7 better. Germline loops: CDR1 KGHDR, CDR2 SFDVKD. The CDR3 has 15 amino acids. The CDR3 DNA is TGTGCCACCAGTGATCGCGGCCGGGAAGACTACGAGCAGTACTTC. Encoded protein: CATSDRGREDYEQYF.

V and J are TRBV25-1 and TRBJ1-6; 10 positions match TRBD1. Losses at the gene ends were 6 bases for V and 10 bases for J; bases not matched to a gene: 15. This CDR3 region has 17 residues. The germline V gene has CDR1 MGHDK and CDR2 SYGVNS. CDR3 amino acids: CASSQGARGQGLSPLHF. CDR3 coding DNA: TGTGCCAGCAGCCAAGGAGCCCGGGGACAGGGGTTGTCACCCCTCCACTTT.

This chain uses TRBV10-3 with TRBJ1-2; 10 positions match TRBD1. This CDR3 contains 15 residues. The germline V gene has CDR1 ENHRY and CDR2 SYGVKD. J gave up 4 bases and V 4 bases, and 6 bases lay outside the gene matches. In DNA form, the CDR3 reads TGTGCCATCAGTGCTCGGGACAGGGGATCCTATGGCTACACCTTC. Translating it yields CAISARDRGSYGYTF.

This chain uses TRBV7-3 with TRBJ2-7; possible D gene TRBD1, 6 bases. From germline, CDR1 is SGHTA and CDR2 FQGTGA. The CDR3 is made up of 14 amino acids. V lost 2 bases and J 5 bases, leaving 13 bases between the germline ends. The CDR3 region is CASSLAQGTHEQYF. The CDR3, as DNA: TGTGCCAGCAGCTTAGCTCAGGGGACCCACGAGCAGTACTTC.

The chain uses TRBV7-8 and TRBJ2-2; D not certain. Trimming took 8 bases from V and 4 from J, leaving 14 bases between them. Germline CDR1 SGHVS, CDR2 FQNEAQ. The CDR3 spans 14 residues. CDR3 loop: CASPPHVITGELFF. The CDR3 coding sequence is TGTGCCAGCCCCCCTCATGTAATCACCGGGGAGCTGTTTTTT.

This clonotype was seen ten or more times. This rearrangement joins TRBV24-1 to TRBJ2-5; the D gene could be TRBD1 or TRBD2 (5 bases each). The CDR3 contains 13 residues. V was pared by 3 bases and J by 11 bases, with 15 bases between. CDR1 and CDR2 (germline): KGHDR, SFDVKD. The CDR3: CATSDTVGGRQYF. CDR3 in DNA: TGTGCCACCAGTGATACCGTTGGGGGACGGCAGTACTTC.

This clonotype turned up a few times. This chain joins TRBV9 and TRBJ1-1; no firm D call. In germline, CDR1 is SGDLS, CDR2 YYNGEE. V gave up 2 bases and J gave up 0 bases, with 5 bases separating them. This CDR3 has 13 residues. DNA for the CDR3: TGTGCCAGCAGCGTTCGAATGAACACTGAAGCTTTCTTT. Translating gives CASSVRMNTEAFF.

This sequence joins TRBV29-1 and TRBJ2-7; 12 bases align to TRBD1. Gene TRBJ2-1 matches the end of the DNA better, so the J call may be wrong. The CDR3 is 15 residues long. Germline lookup yields CDR1 SQVTM and CDR2 ANQGSEA. The CDR3 DNA reads as TGCAGCGTTGATGGGGACAGGGGGCAGTGGGATGAGCAGTTCTTC. Translating it yields CSVDGDRGQWDEQFF.

A note on this clonotype: One base away lies a much larger clone, so this may be a sequencing read error. V gene TRBV14 combines with J gene TRBJ1-4; no reliable D call. The CDR3 is 13 residues long. Per the germline V gene, CDR1 is SGHDN and CDR2 is FVKESK. Trimming shortened V by 4 bases and J by 8 bases, and 11 bases separated the two germline ends. The DNA for the CDR3 is TGTGCCAGCAGCCGCACATCCGGGGAAAAACTGTTTTTT. This codes for CASSRTSGEKLFF.

V gene TRBV25-1 combines with J gene TRBJ1-2, with 7 bases lining up with TRBD1. The germline CDR1 and CDR2 sequences are MGHDK and SYGVNS. The CDR3 consists of 13 residues. The junction had 4 bases not matched to a gene; V was cut back by 5 bases and J by 4 bases. The DNA for the CDR3 is TGTGCCAGCAGTTTGAAGGGGGCCTATGGCTACACCTTC. Protein: CASSLKGAYGYTF.

About this clonotype itself: A much larger clone lies a single base off, so this may be a read error. The chain recombines TRBV25-1 with TRBJ2-2, with TRBD2 as a possible D gene (6 bases). The CDR3 consists of 13 residues. V was cut by 3 bases and J by 10 bases, with 12 bases left in between. From germline, CDR1 is MGHDK and CDR2 SYGVNS. As DNA, the CDR3 is TGTGCCAGCAGTGATTTGGGCGGGACGGAGCTGTTTTTT. Its translation: CASSDLGGTELFF.

The chain carries TRBV11-3 and TRBJ1-1; D is perhaps TRBD1 (6 bases). Germline CDR1 and CDR2: SGHNT and YENEEA. The CDR3 is 14 residues long. Trimming took off 6 bases at V and 9 bases at J, with 20 bases between the two ends. CDR3 in DNA: TGTGCCAGCAGTTACGGGACGATGACAGGTAAAGCTTTCTTT. This translates into CASSYGTMTGKAFF.